This T cell receptor beta chain was sequenced for a study of T-cell reconstitution after alpha-beta-depleted transplantation in children. Unique molecular identifiers were built into the TCRbeta library. TCRdb reanalysed the PCR reads using MiXCR and keeps one entry per CDR3 protein. The sample yields about 420,000 distinct CDR3 sequences, around 9.9% seen once. This clonotype has a handful of counts. Trimming took 6 bases from V and 5 from J; bases not matched to a gene: 5. Germline-derived CDR1 and CDR2 are SGHRS and YFSETQ. The CDR3 covers 13 residues. The chain couples TRBV5-1 to TRBJ1-1, with TRBD1 matching 9 bases. This material consisted of PBMCs from the stem cell graft donor, taken from the stem cell graft. The TCR comes from a human donor who donated a stem cell graft to a child with acute myeloid leukemia. The CDR3 is CASNPGQGTEAFF. The CDR3 DNA follows: TGCGCCAGCAACCCGGGACAGGGTACTGAAGCTTTCTTT.